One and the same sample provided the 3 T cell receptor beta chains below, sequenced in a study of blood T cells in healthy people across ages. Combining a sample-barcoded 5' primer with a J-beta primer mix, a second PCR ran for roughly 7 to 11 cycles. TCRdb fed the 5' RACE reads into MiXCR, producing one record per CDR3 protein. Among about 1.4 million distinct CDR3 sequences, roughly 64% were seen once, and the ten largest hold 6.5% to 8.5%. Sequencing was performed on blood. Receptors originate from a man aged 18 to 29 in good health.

DNA of the CDR3: TGTGCCATCAGTCCGGACTTAAACTATGGCTACACCTTC. It encodes CAISPDLNYGYTF. V is TRBV10-3 and J is TRBJ1-2; D unresolved. The germline CDR1 and CDR2 sequences are ENHRY and SYGVKD. This CDR3 contains 13 residues. With 5 bases removed from V and 2 bases from J, the gap between germline ends came to 9 bases.

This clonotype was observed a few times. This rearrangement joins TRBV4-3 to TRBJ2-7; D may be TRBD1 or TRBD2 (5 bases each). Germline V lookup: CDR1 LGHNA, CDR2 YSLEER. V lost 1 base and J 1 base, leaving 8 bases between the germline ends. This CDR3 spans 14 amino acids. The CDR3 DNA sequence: TGCGCCAGCAGCCAAGCGGGGCATTCCTACGAGCAGTACTTC. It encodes CASSQAGHSYEQYF.

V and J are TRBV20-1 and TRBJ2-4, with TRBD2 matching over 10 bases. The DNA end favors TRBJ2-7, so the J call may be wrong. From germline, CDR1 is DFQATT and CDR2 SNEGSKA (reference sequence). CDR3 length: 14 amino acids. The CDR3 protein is CSARVAGGYDEQYF. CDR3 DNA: TGCAGTGCTAGAGTAGCGGGAGGATATGACGAGCAGTACTTC.